The subject of this entry is one T cell receptor (beta chain). This sample was taken from a study of T cell clones after liver transplantation. Study as a whole: Graft-donor-reactive sequences were compared with third-party-reactive TCRbeta sequences from pre-transplant mixed lymphocyte reactions.

The assay was immunoSEQ multiplex PCR, and TCRdb's table has in-frame clones only and misses some. The profile shows tens of thousands of clones, approximately 80% of them singletons. This clonotype was obtained from a human patient who received a liver transplant. The graft donor may have given rise to some T cells. Sequencing was performed on CD4+ T cells from blood, taken around 50 months after liver transplant.

This CDR3 is CASSSGVGDYQPQHF. As DNA, the CDR3 is TGTGCCAGCAGTTCCGGGGTAGGGGATTATCAGCCCCAGCATTTT. The rearrangement uses TRBV28 and TRBJ1-5; D is possibly TRBD1 (5 bases). V dropped 4 bases and J dropped 5 bases, with 15 bases sitting between them. Germline values: CDR1 MDHEN, CDR2 SYDVKM. This CDR3 comprises 15 residues.